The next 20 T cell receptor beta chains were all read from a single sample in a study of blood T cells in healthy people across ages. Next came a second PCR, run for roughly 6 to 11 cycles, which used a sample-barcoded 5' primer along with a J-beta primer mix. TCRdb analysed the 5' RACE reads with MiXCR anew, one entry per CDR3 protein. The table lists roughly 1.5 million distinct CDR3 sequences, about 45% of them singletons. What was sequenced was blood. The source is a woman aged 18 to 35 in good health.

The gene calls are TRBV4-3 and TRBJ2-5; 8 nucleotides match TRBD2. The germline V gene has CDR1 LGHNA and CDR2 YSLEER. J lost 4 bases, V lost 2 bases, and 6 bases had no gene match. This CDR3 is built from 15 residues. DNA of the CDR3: TGCGCCAGCAGCCAACTTAGCGGGGTGGGAGAGACCCAGTACTTC. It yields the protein CASSQLSGVGETQYF.

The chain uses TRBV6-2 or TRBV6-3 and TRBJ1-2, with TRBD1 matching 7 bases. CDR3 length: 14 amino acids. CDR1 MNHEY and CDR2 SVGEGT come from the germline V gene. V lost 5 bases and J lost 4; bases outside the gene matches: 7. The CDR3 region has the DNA TGTGCCAGCAGTCCGACCGGGACAGCCTATGGCTACACCTTC. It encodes CASSPTGTAYGYTF.

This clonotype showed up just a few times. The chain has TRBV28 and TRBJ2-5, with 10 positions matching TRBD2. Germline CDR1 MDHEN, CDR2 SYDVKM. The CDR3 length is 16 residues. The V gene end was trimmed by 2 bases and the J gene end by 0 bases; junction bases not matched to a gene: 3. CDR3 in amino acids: CASSLGLADNQETQYF. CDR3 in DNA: TGTGCCAGCAGTTTAGGACTAGCGGATAACCAAGAGACCCAGTACTTC.

In DNA form, the CDR3 reads TGCAGTGCTAGAACTCCGGGTCAAGGGCCTGAAGCTTTCTTT. Translation: CSARTPGQGPEAFF. The rearrangement joins TRBV20-1 to TRBJ1-1; D ambiguous. The CDR3 loop spans 14 amino acids. Germline CDR1 DFQATT, CDR2 SNEGSKA (reference sequence). V was pared by 2 bases and J by 6 bases, with 16 bases between.

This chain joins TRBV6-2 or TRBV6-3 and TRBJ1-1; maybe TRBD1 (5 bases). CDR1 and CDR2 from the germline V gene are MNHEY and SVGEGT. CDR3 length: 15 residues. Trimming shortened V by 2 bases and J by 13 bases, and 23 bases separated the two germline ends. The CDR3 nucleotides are TGTGCCAGCAGTTACCCTCATCCTTTCGTGGGGCCGATTTTCTTT. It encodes CASSYPHPFVGPIFF.

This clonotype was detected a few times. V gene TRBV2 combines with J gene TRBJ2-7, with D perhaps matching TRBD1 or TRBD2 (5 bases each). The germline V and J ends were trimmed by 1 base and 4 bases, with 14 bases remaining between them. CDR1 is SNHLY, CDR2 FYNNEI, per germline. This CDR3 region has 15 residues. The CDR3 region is CASSEGKGRLYEQYF. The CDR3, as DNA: TGTGCCAGCAGTGAAGGGAAGGGACGTTTATACGAGCAGTACTTC.

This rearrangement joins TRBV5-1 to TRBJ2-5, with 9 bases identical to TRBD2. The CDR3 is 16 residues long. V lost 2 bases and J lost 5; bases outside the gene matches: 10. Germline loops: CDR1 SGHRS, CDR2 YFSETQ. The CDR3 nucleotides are TGCGCCAGCAGCTTACTAGCGGGCCGTCCTTGGGAGACCCAGTACTTC. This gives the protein CASSLLAGRPWETQYF.

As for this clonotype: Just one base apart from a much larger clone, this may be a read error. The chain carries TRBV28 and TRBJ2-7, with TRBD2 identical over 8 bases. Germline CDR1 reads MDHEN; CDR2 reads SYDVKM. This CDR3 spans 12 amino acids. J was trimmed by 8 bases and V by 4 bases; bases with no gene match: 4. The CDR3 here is CASSSTSGKQYF. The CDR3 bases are TGTGCCAGCAGTTCCACTAGCGGCAAGCAGTACTTC.

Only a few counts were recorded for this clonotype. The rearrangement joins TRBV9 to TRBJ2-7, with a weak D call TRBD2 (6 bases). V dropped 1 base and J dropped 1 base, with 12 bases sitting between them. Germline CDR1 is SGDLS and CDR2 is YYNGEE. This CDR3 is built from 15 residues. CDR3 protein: CASSVSGLPSYEQYF. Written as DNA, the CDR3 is TGTGCCAGCAGCGTATCGGGACTGCCATCCTACGAGCAGTACTTC. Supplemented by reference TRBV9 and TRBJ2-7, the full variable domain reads DSGVTQTPKHLITATGQRVTLRCSPRSGDLSVYWYQQSLDQGLQFLIQYYNGEERAKGNILERFSAQQFPDLHSELNLSSLELGDSALYFCASSVSGLPSYEQYFGPGTRLTVT.

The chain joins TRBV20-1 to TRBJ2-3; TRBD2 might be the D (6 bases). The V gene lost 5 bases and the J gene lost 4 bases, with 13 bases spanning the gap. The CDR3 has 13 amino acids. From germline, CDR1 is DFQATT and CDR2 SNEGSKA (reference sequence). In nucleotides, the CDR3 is TGCAGTGCTTCGCCGGGACTCTCAGATACGCAGTATTTT. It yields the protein CSASPGLSDTQYF.

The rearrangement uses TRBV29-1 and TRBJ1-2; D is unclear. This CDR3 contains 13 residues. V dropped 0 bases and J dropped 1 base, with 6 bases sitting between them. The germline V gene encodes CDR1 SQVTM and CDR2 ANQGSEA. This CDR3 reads CSVEDPDNYGYTF. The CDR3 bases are TGCAGCGTTGAAGACCCAGATAACTATGGCTACACCTTC.

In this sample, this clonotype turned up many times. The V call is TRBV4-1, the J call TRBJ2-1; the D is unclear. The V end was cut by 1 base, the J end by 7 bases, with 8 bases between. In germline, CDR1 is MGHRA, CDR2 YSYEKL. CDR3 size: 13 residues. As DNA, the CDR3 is TGCGCCAGCAGCCAAGTAGGGTTGAATGAGCAGTTCTTC. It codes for CASSQVGLNEQFF.

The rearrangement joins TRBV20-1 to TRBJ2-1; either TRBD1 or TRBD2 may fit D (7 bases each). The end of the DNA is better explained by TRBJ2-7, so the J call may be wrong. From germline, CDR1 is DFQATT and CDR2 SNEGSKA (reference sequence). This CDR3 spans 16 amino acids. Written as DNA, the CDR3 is TGCAGTGCTAGTAATTTCAGGGGGGGGACATACAATGAGCAGTACTTC. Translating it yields CSASNFRGGTYNEQYF.

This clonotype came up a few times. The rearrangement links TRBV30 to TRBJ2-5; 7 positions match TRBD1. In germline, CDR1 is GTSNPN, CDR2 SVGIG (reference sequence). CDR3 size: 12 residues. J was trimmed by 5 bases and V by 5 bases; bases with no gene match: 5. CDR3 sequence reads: CAWDRVTETQYF. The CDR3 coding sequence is TGTGCCTGGGACAGGGTGACGGAGACCCAGTACTTC.

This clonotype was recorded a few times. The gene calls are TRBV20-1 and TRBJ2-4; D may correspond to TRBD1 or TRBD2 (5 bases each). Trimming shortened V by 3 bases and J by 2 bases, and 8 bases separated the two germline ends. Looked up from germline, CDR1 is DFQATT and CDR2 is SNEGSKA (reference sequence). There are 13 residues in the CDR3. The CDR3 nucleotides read TGCAGTGCTAGTCCGGGACCCAAAAACATTCAGTACTTC. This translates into CSASPGPKNIQYF.

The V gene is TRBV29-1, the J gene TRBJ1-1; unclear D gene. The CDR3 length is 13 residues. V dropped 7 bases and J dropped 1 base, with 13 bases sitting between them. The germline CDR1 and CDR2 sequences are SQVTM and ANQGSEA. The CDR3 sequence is CSASQATNTEAFF. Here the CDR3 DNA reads TGCAGCGCTTCGCAGGCCACGAACACTGAAGCTTTCTTT.

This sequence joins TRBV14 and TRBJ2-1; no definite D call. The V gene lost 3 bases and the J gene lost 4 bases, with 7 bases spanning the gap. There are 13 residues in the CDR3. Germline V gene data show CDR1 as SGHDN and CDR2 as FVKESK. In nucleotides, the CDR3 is TGTGCCAGCAGCCACCCTACATACAATGAGCAGTTCTTC. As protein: CASSHPTYNEQFF.

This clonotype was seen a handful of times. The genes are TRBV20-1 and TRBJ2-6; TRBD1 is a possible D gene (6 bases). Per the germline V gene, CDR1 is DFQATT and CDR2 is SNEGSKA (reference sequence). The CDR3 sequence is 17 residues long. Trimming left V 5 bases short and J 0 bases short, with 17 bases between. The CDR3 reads CSAPGTRGSSGANVLTF. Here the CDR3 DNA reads TGCAGTGCTCCCGGGACAAGAGGAAGCTCTGGGGCCAACGTCCTGACTTTC.

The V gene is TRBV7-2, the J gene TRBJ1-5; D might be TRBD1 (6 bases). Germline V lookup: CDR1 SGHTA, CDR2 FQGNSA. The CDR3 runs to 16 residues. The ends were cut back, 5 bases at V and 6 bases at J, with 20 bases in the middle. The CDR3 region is CASSQNPRGSIQPQHF. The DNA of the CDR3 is TGTGCCAGCAGCCAGAACCCCAGGGGAAGTATTCAGCCCCAGCATTTT.

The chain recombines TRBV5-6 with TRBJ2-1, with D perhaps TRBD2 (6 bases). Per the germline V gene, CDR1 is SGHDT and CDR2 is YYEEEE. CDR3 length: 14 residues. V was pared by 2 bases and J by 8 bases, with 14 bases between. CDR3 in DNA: TGTGCCAGCAGCTTTGGAGGGGCAGGTTATGAGCAGTTCTTC. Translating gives CASSFGGAGYEQFF.